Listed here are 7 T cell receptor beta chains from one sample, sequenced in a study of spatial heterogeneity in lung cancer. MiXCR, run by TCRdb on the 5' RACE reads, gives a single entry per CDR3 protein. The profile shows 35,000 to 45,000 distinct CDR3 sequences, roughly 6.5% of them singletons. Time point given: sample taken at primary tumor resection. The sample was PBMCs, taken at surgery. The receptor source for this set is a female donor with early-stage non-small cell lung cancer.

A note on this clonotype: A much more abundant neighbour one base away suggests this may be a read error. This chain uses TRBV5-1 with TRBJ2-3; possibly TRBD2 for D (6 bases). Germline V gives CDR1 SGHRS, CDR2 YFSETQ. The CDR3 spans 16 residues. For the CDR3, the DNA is TGCGCCAGCAGCTTGGGACTAGGAGTGCGCACAGATACGCGGTATTTT. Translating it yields CASSLGLGVRTDTRYF.

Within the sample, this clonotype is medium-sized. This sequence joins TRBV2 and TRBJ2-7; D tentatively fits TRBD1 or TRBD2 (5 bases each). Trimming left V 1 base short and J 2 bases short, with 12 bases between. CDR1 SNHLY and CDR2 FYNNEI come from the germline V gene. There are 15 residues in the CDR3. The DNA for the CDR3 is TGTGCCAGCAGTGAAGAAGGGACGGGAACCTACGAGCAGTACTTC. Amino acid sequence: CASSEEGTGTYEQYF.

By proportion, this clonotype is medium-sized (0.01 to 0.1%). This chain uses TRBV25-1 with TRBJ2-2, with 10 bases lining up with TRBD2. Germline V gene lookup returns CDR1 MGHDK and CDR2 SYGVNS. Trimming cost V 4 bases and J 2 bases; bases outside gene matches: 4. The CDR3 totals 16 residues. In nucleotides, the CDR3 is TGTGCCAGCAGTGTACGGACTAGCGGAAACACCGGGGAGCTGTTTTTT. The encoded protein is CASSVRTSGNTGELFF.

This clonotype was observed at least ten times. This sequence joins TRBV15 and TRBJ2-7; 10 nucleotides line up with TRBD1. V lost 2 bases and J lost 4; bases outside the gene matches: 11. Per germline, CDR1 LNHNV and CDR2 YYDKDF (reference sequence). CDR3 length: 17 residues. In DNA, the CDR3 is TGTGCCACCAGCAGATCCCGGGTTACGGGACAGGGGTACGAGCAGTACTTC. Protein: CATSRSRVTGQGYEQYF.

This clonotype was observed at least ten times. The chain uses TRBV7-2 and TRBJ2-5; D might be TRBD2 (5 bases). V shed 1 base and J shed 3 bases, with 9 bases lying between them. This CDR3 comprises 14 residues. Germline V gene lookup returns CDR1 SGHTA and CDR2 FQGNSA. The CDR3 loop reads CASSLGTLKETQYF. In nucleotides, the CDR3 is TGTGCCAGCAGCTTAGGGACTCTAAAAGAGACCCAGTACTTC.

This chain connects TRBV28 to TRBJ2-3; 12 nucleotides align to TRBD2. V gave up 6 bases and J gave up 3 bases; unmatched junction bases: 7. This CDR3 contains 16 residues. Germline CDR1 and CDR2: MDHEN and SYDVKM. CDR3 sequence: CASRLAGGYPTDTQYF. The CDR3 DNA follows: TGTGCCAGCAGGCTAGCGGGAGGGTATCCAACAGATACGCAGTATTTT.

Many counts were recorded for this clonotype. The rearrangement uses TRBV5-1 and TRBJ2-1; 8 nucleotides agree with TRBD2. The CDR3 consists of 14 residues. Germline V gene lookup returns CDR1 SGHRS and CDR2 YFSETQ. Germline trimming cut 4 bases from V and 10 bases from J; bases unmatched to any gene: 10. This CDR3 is CASSRTSRGGEQFF. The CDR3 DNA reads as TGCGCCAGCAGCCGGACTAGCCGTGGAGGGGAGCAGTTCTTC.